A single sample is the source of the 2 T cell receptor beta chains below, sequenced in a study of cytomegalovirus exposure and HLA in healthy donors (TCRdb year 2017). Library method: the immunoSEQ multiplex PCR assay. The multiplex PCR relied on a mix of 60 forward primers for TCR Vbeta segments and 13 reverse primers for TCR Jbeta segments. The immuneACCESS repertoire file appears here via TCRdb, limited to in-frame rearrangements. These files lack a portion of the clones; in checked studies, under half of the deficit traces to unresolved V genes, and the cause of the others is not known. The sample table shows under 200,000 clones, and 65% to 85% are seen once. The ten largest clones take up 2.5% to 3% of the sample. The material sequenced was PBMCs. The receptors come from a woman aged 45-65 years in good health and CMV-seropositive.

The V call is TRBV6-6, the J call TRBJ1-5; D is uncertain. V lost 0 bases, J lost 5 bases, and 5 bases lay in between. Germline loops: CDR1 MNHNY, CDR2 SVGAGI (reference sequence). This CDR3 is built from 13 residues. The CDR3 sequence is CASSYSRDQPQHF. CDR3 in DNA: TGTGCCAGCAGTTACTCGAGAGATCAGCCCCAGCATTTT.

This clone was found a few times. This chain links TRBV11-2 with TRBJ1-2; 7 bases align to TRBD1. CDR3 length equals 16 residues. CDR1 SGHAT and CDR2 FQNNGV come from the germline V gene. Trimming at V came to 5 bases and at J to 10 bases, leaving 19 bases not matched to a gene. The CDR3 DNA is TGTGCCAGCAGCAAAGAGAGGACAGGACTGGGTGGGTTCTACACCTTC. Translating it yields CASSKERTGLGGFYTF.